This section outlines one T cell receptor (beta chain) sequence together with its context. Authors' processing steps: Amplification from reference gene primers served as the basis for estimated nucleated cell counts. Libraries were prepared by immunoSEQ multiplex PCR; TCRdb keeps only in-frame clonotypes and omits some of them. V, J and clone size reflect that table, while D and trimming were determined from the DNA. The sample records 100,000 to 150,000 clones, around 80% being singletons. The data were taken from a study of blood T cell repertoires in COVID-19. With 0 bases removed from V and 5 bases from J, the gap between germline ends came to 14 bases. This CDR3 is 16 amino acids long. Germline V gene data show CDR1 as SGHTA and CDR2 as FQGTGA.

The specimen sequenced was peripheral blood. The genes are TRBV7-3 and TRBJ2-1, with D possibly TRBD2 on 6 matching bases. The receptor's source is a middle-aged man with active or convalescent COVID-19. CDR3 sequence reads: CASSLTGRDPHNEQFF. The CDR3 DNA sequence: TGTGCCAGCAGCTTAACTGGGCGGGATCCTCACAATGAGCAGTTCTTC.